Given below is one TCR beta chain in context. The antigen remains unidentified. The CDR3 is 14 residues long. In germline, CDR1 is MGHDK, CDR2 SYGVNS. V dropped 4 bases and J dropped 7 bases, with 16 bases sitting between them. The sample belongs to a study of cytomegalovirus exposure and HLA in healthy donors. Background on the study: The 120 validation repertoires and the roughly 670 first-cohort repertoires shared a platform, a later analysis reported.

The repertoire was sequenced with immunoSEQ multiplex PCR; TCRdb's copy has only in-frame clones and lacks some. There are some 320,000 clones in the sample; 87% occur only once, and more than 0.9% lies in the top ten. The study, taken as a whole, reports: Subsequent analysis showed first-cohort TCR clusters tending to co-occur in 120 validation repertoires.

The V and J genes are TRBV25-1 and TRBJ2-5; possible D gene TRBD2, 6 bases. The specimen sequenced was PBMCs. The sequence was obtained from a woman in her twenties or thirties in good health and CMV-seropositive. The CDR3 region has the DNA TGTGCCAGCAGTGGCGAAGGCGGGGCTGGGACCCAGTACTTC. Amino acids: CASSGEGGAGTQYF.